The entry below describes one T cell receptor beta chain. V was pared by 2 bases and J by 4 bases, with 15 bases between. The CDR3 extends over 16 amino acids. Germline V gene sequence: CDR1 MGHRA, CDR2 YSYEKL. Methods used by the authors: Researchers report that nucleated cell counts were estimated from reference gene primer amplification. TCRdb's table, derived via immunoSEQ multiplex PCR, lists solely in-frame clones and lacks some. V, J and clone size reflect that table, while D and trimming were determined from the DNA. Of some 240,000 clones in the sample, 89% were seen once. This sample is drawn from a study of blood T cell repertoires in COVID-19. The overall study: Italy, Spain and the United States were the sources of the convalescent and acute COVID-19 samples. PBMCs, B-cell-depleted T cells, or T cells provided the cDNA or gDNA that made up the material.

The specimen sequenced was peripheral blood. This rearrangement joins TRBV4-1 to TRBJ2-1; weak D call: TRBD2 (6 bases). This receptor was obtained from a man aged 55-75 years who had recovered from COVID-19. CDR3 in amino acids: CASSQMIIADYNEQFF. CDR3 bases: TGCGCCAGCAGCCAAATGATAATAGCGGATTACAATGAGCAGTTCTTC.